The 17 T cell receptor beta chains in this list originate from one sample, sequenced in a study of T cells in Graves' hyperthyroidism and ophthalmopathy. TCR beta CDR3 regions were amplified from RNA. A set of HTBI primers served as the primers for a first-round RT-PCR of the TCR CDR3. TCRdb passed the multiplex PCR reads through MiXCR, listing each CDR3 protein once. The profile covers fewer than 400,000 distinct CDR3 sequences, with around a sixth appearing a single time and around 35% taken by the ten largest. The material sequenced was blood. Every receptor here comes from a man in his thirties or forties with Graves' hyperthyroidism.

This clonotype has at least ten counts. The germline gene is not matched at one end of the junction; a read error may be the cause. The rearrangement joins TRBV24-1 to TRBJ2-7, with D possibly being TRBD1 (5 bases). The CDR3 contains 17 residues. CDR1 and CDR2 (germline): KGHDR, SFDVKD. The CDR3 loop is CATSGPPVGHGGYEQYF. CDR3 DNA: TGTGCCACCAGTGGACCCCCCGTTGGACACGGTGGTTACGAACAGTACTTC.

As to this clonotype: A much larger clone lies a single base off, so this may be a read error. The chain combines TRBV11-2 with TRBJ1-3; TRBD1 matches at 8 bases. The V segment lost 4 bases and the J segment 8 bases; nucleotides outside the gene matches: 10. Germline assignment: CDR1 SGHAT and CDR2 FQNNGV. The CDR3 sequence is 15 residues long. The CDR3: CASSSSIGQGHTIYF. DNA of the CDR3: TGTGCCAGCAGCTCCTCGATTGGACAGGGACACACCATATATTTT.

The chain recombines TRBV30 with TRBJ2-7; possibly TRBD1 for D (5 bases). The CDR3 totals 12 residues. Deletions cut 3 bases from V and 5 bases from J, with 11 bases between. CDR1 GTSNPN and CDR2 SVGIG come from the germline V gene (reference sequence). This CDR3 is CAWSRAAHEQYF. The CDR3 DNA follows: TGTGCCTGGAGCAGGGCCGCCCACGAGCAGTACTTC. The full variable domain, its missing parts supplied by reference TRBV30 and TRBJ2-7, is SQTIHQWPATLVQPVGSPLSLECTVEGTSNPNLYWYRQAAGRGLQLLFYSVGIGQISSEVPQNLSASRPQDRQFILSSKKLLLSDSGFYLCAWSRAAHEQYFGPGTRLTVT.

This clonotype showed up just a few times. The V gene is TRBV5-1, the J gene TRBJ2-7; 7 nucleotides align to TRBD2. This CDR3 is 14 amino acids long. From germline, CDR1 is SGHRS and CDR2 YFSETQ. V lost 0 bases, J lost 0 bases, and 0 bases stayed unmatched. The CDR3 DNA is TGCGCCAGCAGCTTGGGGGACTACTCCTACGAGCAGTACTTC. This translates into CASSLGDYSYEQYF.

This clonotype has ten or more counts. The chain links TRBV7-8 to TRBJ2-7; 8 bases are shared with TRBD1. Germline trimming cut 1 base from V and 4 bases from J; bases unmatched to any gene: 6. Germline values: CDR1 SGHVS, CDR2 FQNEAQ. There are 15 residues in the CDR3. CDR3 sequence: CASSLGSGTGYEQYF. The CDR3 region has the DNA TGTGCCAGCAGCTTAGGATCCGGGACAGGTTACGAGCAGTACTTC.

The V call is TRBV7-3, the J call TRBJ2-1; D gene unclear. CDR1 is SGHTA, CDR2 FQGTGA, per germline. V lost 1 base to trimming and J lost 6 bases, with 13 bases between them. The CDR3 extends over 15 amino acids. The CDR3 DNA sequence: TGTGCCAGCAGCTTAAGCCGAGGACCGATCAATGAGCAGTTCTTC. It is translated as CASSLSRGPINEQFF.

The chain carries TRBV29-1 and TRBJ2-2; unclear D gene. CDR3 length: 11 residues. Trimming pared 4 bases from V and 7 bases from J, leaving 7 bases between. Germline V gives CDR1 SQVTM, CDR2 ANQGSEA. The CDR3 is CSVVLFGELFF. DNA of the CDR3: TGCAGCGTTGTCCTATTCGGGGAGCTGTTTTTT.

This rearrangement joins TRBV28 to TRBJ2-1, with a tentative D call TRBD2 (6 bases). CDR3 length: 15 amino acids. Trimming cost V 2 bases and J 5 bases, with 13 bases left between them. From germline, CDR1 is MDHEN and CDR2 SYDVKM. The CDR3 loop is CASSLRRRGHNEQFF. CDR3 bases: TGTGCCAGCAGTTTACGGCGGAGGGGCCACAATGAGCAGTTCTTC.

The chain has TRBV27 and TRBJ2-3; 7 bases fit TRBD1. The CDR3 sequence is 13 residues long. V gave up 5 bases and J gave up 9 bases; unmatched junction bases: 8. Germline loops: CDR1 MNHEY, CDR2 SMNVEV (reference sequence). CDR3 loop: CASSGTVKSTQYF. The CDR3 DNA sequence: TGTGCCAGCAGTGGGACAGTCAAAAGCACGCAGTATTTT.

This clonotype was seen only a few times. V usage is TRBV7-9 and J usage is TRBJ1-2; 7 bases line up with TRBD1. Trimming cost V 5 bases and J 6 bases; bases outside gene matches: 6. CDR1 and CDR2 from the germline V gene are SEHNR and FQNEAQ (reference sequence). The CDR3 sequence is 13 residues long. This chain's CDR3 is CASSRGTADGYTF. For the CDR3, the DNA is TGTGCCAGCAGCCGCGGGACAGCGGATGGCTACACCTTC.

This clonotype has only a few counts. The chain has TRBV5-1 and TRBJ1-1, with a possible D match to TRBD1 (5 bases). The CDR3 extends over 18 amino acids. Looked up from germline, CDR1 is SGHRS and CDR2 is YFSETQ. The germline V and J ends were trimmed by 0 bases and 5 bases, with 23 bases remaining between them. The CDR3 DNA is TGCGCCAGCAGCTTGGACTGGGGGACCGCCCTCCCGAGAACTGAAGCTTTCTTT. This gives the protein CASSLDWGTALPRTEAFF.

In this sample, this clonotype turned up many times. V and J are TRBV6-1 and TRBJ2-3; 8 nucleotides line up with TRBD2. V shed 2 bases, J shed 1 base, and the junction held 11 bases outside the gene matches. Germline V CDR1 and CDR2: MNHNS, SASEGT. There are 18 residues in the CDR3. In DNA form, the CDR3 reads TGTGCCAGCAGTGAACGACCCCGGGGACTAGTCCGCACAGATACGCAGTATTTT. As protein: CASSERPRGLVRTDTQYF.

This clonotype has a handful of counts. The rearrangement links TRBV24-1 to TRBJ2-1; D perhaps matches TRBD2 (5 bases). Germline-derived CDR1 and CDR2 are KGHDR and SFDVKD. The CDR3 runs 16 residues. V lost 6 bases, J lost 1 base, and 15 bases lay in between. CDR3 DNA: TGTGCCACCAGTCCGGGGAAGGGCCCATCCTACAATGAGCAGTTCTTC. It specifies CATSPGKGPSYNEQFF.

This clonotype was counted at least ten times. The chain has TRBV3-1 and TRBJ2-7, with unresolved D. The CDR3 loop spans 14 amino acids. With 2 bases removed from V and 3 bases from J, the gap between germline ends came to 11 bases. Germline lookup yields CDR1 LGHDT and CDR2 YNNKEL (reference sequence). In DNA, the CDR3 is TGTGCCAGCAGCCAATTAGGACCCTACTACGAGCAGTACTTC. As protein: CASSQLGPYYEQYF.

This clonotype has at least ten counts. The chain combines TRBV28 with TRBJ2-3; D not resolved. Deletions cut 3 bases from V and 8 bases from J, with 15 bases between. The CDR3 runs 14 residues. Germline values: CDR1 MDHEN, CDR2 SYDVKM. Here the CDR3 reads CASSFSLGLATQYF. CDR3 sequence (DNA): TGTGCCAGCAGTTTTTCACTGGGATTAGCTACGCAGTATTTT.

A few counts support this clonotype. CDR3 sequence (DNA): TGCAGCGCCCTAGGCTGGGGGCGCGCCTACGAGCAGTACTTC. It encodes CSALGWGRAYEQYF. The chain has TRBV29-1 and TRBJ2-7; the D gene is possibly TRBD1 (6 bases). V dropped 7 bases and J dropped 2 bases, with 18 bases sitting between them. Germline V gene lookup returns CDR1 SQVTM and CDR2 ANQGSEA. The CDR3 is 14 amino acids.

This clonotype was observed a few times. The chain recombines TRBV12-3 or TRBV12-4 with TRBJ2-2; 10 bases agree with TRBD1. There are 15 residues in the CDR3. After removal of 6 bases from V and 5 bases from J, the junction contained 6 bases not matched to a gene. The CDR3: CASSRRTGGTGELFF. The DNA for the CDR3 is TGTGCCAGCAGCCGCCGGACAGGGGGTACCGGGGAGCTGTTTTTT.